This section outlines one TCR beta chain sequence together with its context. Its antigen has not been determined. There are no base qualities to consult, and no much larger clone falls within one base. Patients with a history of autoimmune disease or receiving systemic immunosuppression were excluded from the trial. Peripheral blood for TCR sequencing was drawn from every dose cohort at baseline, at cycle 4 day 1 and at cycle 7 day 1. Samples were obtained from an open-label, multicenter, first-in-human phase I dose-escalation trial of ivuxolimab. Adults with locally advanced or metastatic melanoma, renal cell, hepatocellular, or head and neck squamous cell carcinoma were enrolled in the trial. Before TCR sequencing, CD4+ and CD8+ T cells were separately sorted from peripheral blood. V loses 5 bases of germline sequence and J loses 4 bases, and the interval between the two ends is 20 bases. The CDR3 runs 16 residues from the cysteine to the phenylalanine. The entry retains the CDR3 DNA only, 48 bases that are in frame from base 1. From the germline V gene (reference sequence), CDR1 is LNHDA and CDR2 is SQIVND.

This specimen belongs to a study of OX40 agonist ivuxolimab in advanced cancers. About the investigation overall: Ivuxolimab was an agonistic, fully human IgG2 monoclonal antibody directed against OX40 (CD134), a costimulatory receptor. Intravenous ivuxolimab was administered to patients every 2 weeks at six dose levels: 0.01, 0.1, 0.3, 1.5, 3 and 10 mg/kg. Among the roughly 52 dose-escalation patients, around 19 had hepatocellular carcinoma, 15 melanoma, 9 renal cell carcinoma and 9 head and neck cancer. A male proportion of roughly 80% and a mean age of roughly 58 years, ranging from about 20 to 80, were recorded for the dose-escalation cohort. Patients were allowed to have had prior anti-PD-1, anti-PD-L1 or anti-CTLA-4 therapy, and around two fifths of the dose-escalation patients had been treated with checkpoint inhibitors. Partial responses occurred in three dose-escalation patients: two with cutaneous melanoma and one with hepatocellular carcinoma. The purpose of peripheral TCRbeta sequencing was to test whether ivuxolimab changed TCR sequence diversity and led to clonal T-cell expansion. The paper reports the monotherapy dose-escalation portion (N ≈ 50 patients) of the phase I ivuxolimab trial.

For sequencing of the TCRbeta CDR3 region, genomic DNA was extracted from the sorted cells. TCRbeta CDR3 regions were sequenced using the immunoSEQ Assay. TCRdb's version of the immuneACCESS table is confined to in-frame rearrangements and falls short of the full clone set. An unresolved V gene accounts for under half of the shortfall where checked; the remainder is of unknown origin. Here the sample has tens of thousands of clones; 70% to 90% occur a single time. In total, the top ten clones hold 8.2% of the sample. Beyond this particular receptor, the publication reports: Partial responders in the 0.1-3.0 mg/kg groups had among the lowest normalized peripheral clonal expansion, especially among CD8+ T cells. At doses of 0.1 to 3.0 mg/kg, clonal expansion of both CD4+ and CD8+ T cells in blood was seen between baseline and week 6. The antigen specificity of the clonally expanded peripheral T cells was not determined. After ivuxolimab, expanded clones were on average more numerous among CD8+ T cells than among CD4+ T cells. Low levels of normalized T-cell clonal expansion were also seen in some nonresponding patients.

Material: CD4+ or CD8+ T cells sorted from blood, obtained in a trial of the OX40 agonist ivuxolimab. This sequence was found in an adult with an advanced solid tumor such as melanoma, head and neck, liver or kidney cancer. The chain is encoded by TRBV19 joined to TRBJ2-5; the D gene is perhaps TRBD2, from 6 matching bases. Read as DNA, the sequence is TGTGCCAGTAGTCCCCGGGGAGGTCGTTCGGGAGAGACCCAGTACTTC. It translates as CASSPRGGRSGETQYF.